Presented here are 19 T cell receptor beta chains from one specimen sequenced in a study of PD-L1 blockade in urothelial cancer. Time point in this sample: pretreatment peripheral blood. Profiling relied on immunoSEQ multiplex PCR, and the TCRdb table lists in-frame clones only, not all of them. The sample has almost 50,000 clones, roughly 80% seen once. The sample consisted of PBMCs, taken around atezolizumab (anti-PD-L1) treatment. The receptor set was obtained from a man between 65 and 85 years old with urothelial cancer.

J is TRBJ1-5 and V is TRBV7-2, with TRBD1 matching 7 bases. The junction had 6 bases not matched to a gene; V was cut back by 5 bases and J by 2 bases. Looked up from germline, CDR1 is SGHTA and CDR2 is FQGNSA. The CDR3 covers 15 residues. The CDR3 loop reads CASSRQGEGNQPQHF. CDR3 nucleotides: TGTGCCAGCAGCCGACAGGGCGAGGGCAATCAGCCCCAGCATTTT.

The genes are TRBV28 and TRBJ1-2; D gene unclear. Germline V gene sequence: CDR1 MDHEN, CDR2 SYDVKM. The CDR3 has 16 amino acids. V lost 5 bases and J 3 bases, leaving 19 bases between the germline ends. Here the CDR3 reads CASSPPAGSMDYGYTF. In DNA, the CDR3 is TGTGCCAGCAGTCCCCCGGCAGGATCAATGGACTATGGCTACACCTTC.

CDR3 bases: TGCGCCAGCAGCCAAGATAGCCTAGCGGGAAATGAGCAGTTCTTC. It encodes CASSQDSLAGNEQFF. The chain has TRBV4-1 and TRBJ2-1, with TRBD2 matching 9 bases. After removal of 0 bases from V and 7 bases from J, the junction contained 4 bases not matched to a gene. The CDR3 spans 15 residues. Germline values: CDR1 MGHRA, CDR2 YSYEKL.

This sequence joins TRBV2 and TRBJ1-2; 11 bases are a match to TRBD1. The J segment lost 8 bases and the V segment lost 8 bases, leaving 16 bases of the junction unmatched. There are 16 residues in the CDR3. In germline, CDR1 is SNHLY, CDR2 FYNNEI. CDR3 nucleotide sequence: TGTGCCAGCCGGGGGACAGGGGGAACCCTTGAGGGCGGCTACACCTTC. It codes for CASRGTGGTLEGGYTF.

This rearrangement joins TRBV7-6 to TRBJ2-7, with D perhaps TRBD2 (5 bases). This CDR3 is 16 amino acids long. V shed 3 bases and J shed 5 bases, with 20 bases lying between them. CDR1 and CDR2 from the germline V gene are SGHVS and FNYEAQ. The CDR3 DNA is TGTGCCAGCAGCTTCGCCGGAGGAGGTGAAGGGCACGAGCAGTACTTC. Translated: CASSFAGGGEGHEQYF.

The rearrangement uses TRBV7-2 and TRBJ2-7, with D unresolved. The germline V gene encodes CDR1 SGHTA and CDR2 FQGNSA. CDR3 size: 14 residues. Deletions cut 0 bases from V and 2 bases from J, with 8 bases between. Written as DNA, the CDR3 is TGTGCCAGCAGCTTAGCAGTCAGAACCTACGAGCAGTACTTC. This codes for CASSLAVRTYEQYF.

The chain carries TRBV19 and TRBJ1-2; D is unresolved. The CDR3 spans 15 residues. Germline CDR1 and CDR2: LNHDA and SQIVND (reference sequence). V lost 2 bases to trimming and J lost 0 bases, with 10 bases between them. The CDR3 DNA follows: TGTGCCAGTAGTATATGGGCAGAGACTAACTATGGCTACACCTTC. Translation gives CASSIWAETNYGYTF.

The V and J genes are TRBV15 and TRBJ1-2; 7 bases agree with TRBD1. CDR3 length: 15 amino acids. Trimming took 5 bases from V and 0 from J; bases not matched to a gene: 6. Germline CDR1 is LNHNV and CDR2 is YYDKDF (reference sequence). CDR3 protein: CATSVRGQTNYGYTF. CDR3 nucleotides: TGTGCCACCAGCGTCCGGGGACAGACTAACTATGGCTACACCTTC.

The DNA of the CDR3 is TGTGCCAGCTTGAGCGGGGCACAGGTCTTGGCTTTCTTT. Amino acids: CASLSGAQVLAFF. This chain joins TRBV28 and TRBJ1-1, with TRBD1 as a possible D gene (5 bases). The CDR3 runs 13 residues. Trimming removed 8 bases at V and 11 bases at J, with 21 bases between. In germline, CDR1 is MDHEN, CDR2 SYDVKM.

This chain joins TRBV19 and TRBJ1-1, with D possibly being TRBD1 (5 bases). Germline V gives CDR1 LNHDA, CDR2 SQIVND (reference sequence). The CDR3 is made up of 18 amino acids. The germline V and J ends were trimmed by 3 bases and 4 bases, with 24 bases remaining between them. CDR3 coding DNA: TGTGCCAGTAGTATCAGAGGGGTTACACTGAAAGCGGGCACTGAAGCTTTCTTT. It encodes CASSIRGVTLKAGTEAFF. Complete variable domain (other parts from reference TRBV19 and TRBJ1-1): DGGITQSPKYLFRKEGQNVTLSCEQNLNHDAMYWYRQDPGQGLRLIYYSQIVNDFQKGDIAEGYSVSREKKESFPLTVTSAQKNPTAFYLCASSIRGVTLKAGTEAFFGQGTRLTVV.

The rearrangement joins TRBV7-3 to TRBJ2-2, with 9 bases that match TRBD2. The CDR3 spans 16 residues. In germline, CDR1 is SGHTA, CDR2 FQGTGA. J lost 1 base, V lost 5 bases, and 5 bases had no gene match. CDR3 sequence (DNA): TGTGCCAGCAGCAACCTAGCGGGGAAGAACACCGGGGAGCTGTTTTTT. Its translation: CASSNLAGKNTGELFF.

The V gene is TRBV5-4, the J gene TRBJ2-1; weak D call: TRBD2 (6 bases). There are 13 residues in the CDR3. Per germline, CDR1 SGHNT and CDR2 YYREEE (reference sequence). Trimming removed 0 bases from V and 9 bases from J, with 10 bases in between. The CDR3, as DNA: TGTGCCAGCAGCTTGGTGCGGGGTGGTGAGCAGTTCTTC. It specifies CASSLVRGGEQFF.

The rearrangement joins TRBV29-1 to TRBJ2-1; D not certain. The CDR3 is 12 residues long. The germline V gene has CDR1 SQVTM and CDR2 ANQGSEA. V was cut by 4 bases and J by 5 bases, with 9 bases left in between. The CDR3 DNA follows: TGCAGCGTTGGCAGCGTACACAATGAGCAGTTCTTC. It specifies CSVGSVHNEQFF.

The chain links TRBV10-3 to TRBJ1-1; tentatively, D is TRBD1 (5 bases). Trimming took 4 bases from V and 6 from J, leaving 15 bases between them. Germline-derived CDR1 and CDR2 are ENHRY and SYGVKD. The CDR3 sequence is 14 residues long. CDR3 sequence reads: CAISVVKATAEAFF. In DNA form, the CDR3 reads TGTGCCATCAGTGTGGTGAAGGCGACAGCTGAAGCTTTCTTT.

The chain recombines TRBV5-6 with TRBJ2-1, with no clear D. CDR1 SGHDT and CDR2 YYEEEE come from the germline V gene. The ends were cut back, 0 bases at V and 4 bases at J, with 5 bases in the middle. CDR3 length equals 13 residues. For the CDR3, the DNA is TGTGCCAGCAGCTTGGACTTGTACAATGAGCAGTTCTTC. It encodes CASSLDLYNEQFF.

The rearrangement uses TRBV7-6 and TRBJ2-2; TRBD1 aligns across 7 bases. Unmatched junction bases numbered 2, after V lost 4 bases and J lost 0 bases. The CDR3 covers 15 residues. Germline lookup yields CDR1 SGHVS and CDR2 FNYEAQ. The CDR3 loop reads CASSSGQTNTGELFF. The CDR3 DNA reads as TGTGCCAGCAGCTCGGGACAGACGAACACCGGGGAGCTGTTTTTT.

This chain connects TRBV2 to TRBJ2-3; 8 bases match TRBD1. V lost 7 bases and J lost 3; bases outside the gene matches: 6. The CDR3 spans 14 residues. Germline CDR1 and CDR2: SNHLY and FYNNEI. The CDR3 reads CASTPGQVTDTQYF. The CDR3 nucleotides read TGTGCCAGCACACCGGGACAGGTGACAGATACGCAGTATTTT.

The genes are TRBV5-1 and TRBJ1-2, with TRBD1 matching 7 bases. The CDR3 loop spans 14 amino acids. With V trimmed by 4 bases and J by 6 bases, 9 bases remained unmatched. Germline V gene lookup returns CDR1 SGHRS and CDR2 YFSETQ. CDR3 sequence (DNA): TGCGCCAGCAGCAGGCGTACCGGGACAGATGGCTACACCTTC. It yields the protein CASSRRTGTDGYTF.

This clone showed up just once. The chain links TRBV29-1 to TRBJ1-1; TRBD1 matches at 10 bases. V lost 7 bases and J lost 3; bases outside the gene matches: 5. Germline V gene data show CDR1 as SQVTM and CDR2 as ANQGSEA. The CDR3 loop spans 13 amino acids. CDR3 protein: CSARQGADTEAFF. CDR3 nucleotides: TGCAGCGCTCGACAGGGGGCAGACACTGAAGCTTTCTTT.